These 3 T cell receptor beta chains came from one sample sequenced in a study of blood T cell repertoires in COVID-19. Sequencing used immunoSEQ multiplex PCR; TCRdb keeps in-frame clones, though not all of them. The sample lists fewer than 500,000 clones, more than 85% occurring once. The sequencing input was peripheral blood. Receptors originate from a woman younger than 45 with acute or convalescent COVID-19.

This chain uses TRBV11-3 with TRBJ1-1; D call uncertain. The CDR3 consists of 13 residues. Germline assignment: CDR1 SGHNT and CDR2 YENEEA. V was trimmed by 5 bases and J by 2 bases, leaving 9 bases between them. CDR3 in amino acids: CASSLTDNTEAFF. CDR3 nucleotides: TGTGCCAGCAGCCTCACAGATAACACTGAAGCTTTCTTT.

V is TRBV11-2 and J is TRBJ1-2; TRBD1 agrees at 10 bases. The CDR3 runs to 15 residues. V dropped 2 bases and J dropped 7; count of bases not matched to a gene: 7. CDR1 is SGHAT and CDR2 is FQNNGV in the germline V gene. The CDR3 loop reads CASSLFLGQGSGYTF. In DNA form, the CDR3 reads TGTGCCAGCAGCTTATTCCTGGGACAGGGGTCTGGCTACACCTTC.

V is TRBV18 and J is TRBJ1-4; 8 bases fit TRBD1. Germline V gives CDR1 KGHSH, CDR2 LQKENI. Losses at the gene ends were 0 bases for V and 7 bases for J; bases not matched to a gene: 4. The CDR3 sequence is 15 residues long. The CDR3 sequence: CASSPPSGGFEKLFF. CDR3 in DNA: TGTGCCAGCTCACCACCGTCAGGGGGCTTTGAAAAACTGTTTTTT.